This TCR beta chain came from a study of T cell repertoires in cytomegalovirus infection. Overall study context: Selection of CMV epitopes for the study included recently identified HLA-C-restricted and well-studied HLA-B-restricted ones. Both CMV infection and a matching HLA type were indicated by public TCR beta signatures. Points from the study as a whole: HLA-C-restricted CMV-specific TCR beta clonotypes were dominant in the ex vivo response. Cumulated frequencies of public TCR beta families served to identify carriers of CMV plus the relevant HLA.

The CDR3 sequence is 15 residues long. V lost 0 bases to trimming and J lost 4 bases; unmatched junction nucleotides: 4. Per germline, CDR1 LGHNA and CDR2 YSLEER. With regard to this clonotype: Its specificity is not known.

TCRdb itself ran the reads through MiXCR, one entry per CDR3 protein. This table has some 920,000 distinct CDR3 sequences, around 30% appearing once. The origin of this receptor is a human donor in good health (CMV status not recorded). Some clones in this sample may be carry-over from other donors' samples. The sequencing here drew on cultured CD8+ T cells from PBMCs, taken from culture after CMV antigen stimulation. The gene calls are TRBV4-3 and TRBJ1-1; 8 nucleotides align to TRBD1. CDR3 DNA: TGCGCCAGCAGCCAAGAGACAGGGGTATCCACTGAAGCTTTCTTT. Amino acids: CASSQETGVSTEAFF.